The rows below give T cell receptor beta chains drawn from one sample of a study of response to subunit inactivated influenza vaccine. TCRdb redid the calling of the RT-PCR reads with MiXCR, one entry per CDR3 protein. The sample shows about 520,000 distinct CDR3 sequences, 25% of them seen only once. Sequenced here: CD4+ T cells sorted from PBMCs, sampled 5 days after vaccination. Receptors originate from a man aged 45 to 65 who received an inactivated influenza vaccine. The CDR3 runs from the conserved cysteine through the conserved F or W. The order of the fields is D gene, J gene, V gene, clone size, CDR3 protein, CDR3 DNA. The D gene is left open where the match is weak. Some rows mark clone size as missing; the rest say once, few, many or name a class of expanded clone.

TRBD1,TRBJ2-3,TRBV29-1,.,CSAAAGGRTDTQYF,TGCAGCGCTGCCGCAGGGGGTCGCACAGATACGCAGTATTTT
.,TRBJ1-2,TRBV7-2,many,CASSSHGAWSYGYTF,TGTGCCAGCAGCTCCCATGGGGCCTGGTCCTATGGCTACACCTTC
.,TRBJ2-5,TRBV2,.,CASTITREETQYF,TGTGCCAGCACAATTACTAGAGAAGAGACCCAGTACTTC
.,TRBJ1-1,TRBV29-1,.,CSVLGDTEAFF,TGCAGCGTCCTGGGGGACACTGAAGCTTTCTTT
TRBD2,TRBJ2-3,TRBV30,.,CAWGETSGGGADTQYF,TGTGCCTGGGGAGAAACTAGCGGGGGGGGCGCAGATACGCAGTATTTT
.,TRBJ2-1,TRBV28,.,CASSLFWGSSYNEQFF,TGTGCCAGCAGTTTATTTTGGGGGAGCTCCTACAATGAGCAGTTCTTC
TRBD1,TRBJ2-1,TRBV11-2,few,CASSLVGDRGSQYNEQFF,TGTGCCAGCAGCTTAGTGGGGGACAGGGGGAGCCAGTACAATGAGCAGTTCTTC
.,TRBJ2-3,TRBV20-1,few,CSARDWVATDTQYF,TGCAGTGCTAGAGATTGGGTAGCCACAGATACGCAGTATTTT
TRBD1,TRBJ2-3,TRBV4-3,.,CASGTGYYSTDTQYF,TGCGCCAGCGGGACAGGATACTATAGCACAGATACGCAGTATTTT
.,TRBJ2-5,TRBV5-1,.,CASSLKQYQETQYF,TGCGCCAGCAGTTTAAAACAGTACCAAGAGACCCAGTACTTC